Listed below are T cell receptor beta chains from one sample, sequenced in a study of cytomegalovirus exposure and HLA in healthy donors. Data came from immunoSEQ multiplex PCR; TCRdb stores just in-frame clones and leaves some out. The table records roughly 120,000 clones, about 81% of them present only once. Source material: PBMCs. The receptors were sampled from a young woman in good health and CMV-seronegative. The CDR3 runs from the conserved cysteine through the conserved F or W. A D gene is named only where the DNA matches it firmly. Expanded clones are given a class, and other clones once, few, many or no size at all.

CDR3 protein: CASSRTGGNMNTEAFF
CDR3 DNA: TGTGCCAGTAGTAGGACAGGGGGGAATATGAACACTGAAGCTTTCTTT
CDR3 length: 16
D gene: TRBD1
J gene: TRBJ1-1
clone size: NA
V gene: TRBV19

CDR3 protein: CAWSVPAAGRETQYF
CDR3 DNA: TGTGCCTGGAGTGTACCGGCAGCGGGTAGGGAGACCCAGTACTTC
CDR3 length: 15
D gene: NA
J gene: TRBJ2-5
clone size: NA
V gene: TRBV30

CDR3 protein: CASSLATGYNEKLFF
CDR3 DNA: TGCGCCAGCAGCTTGGCCACAGGGTATAATGAAAAACTGTTTTTT
CDR3 length: 15
D gene: NA
J gene: TRBJ1-4
clone size: NA
V gene: TRBV5-1

CDR3 protein: CASSGLAGEGGTQYF
CDR3 DNA: TGTGCCAGCAGTGGACTAGCGGGAGAAGGAGGGACCCAGTACTTC
CDR3 length: 15
D gene: TRBD2
J gene: TRBJ2-5
clone size: NA
V gene: TRBV2

CDR3 protein: CASSIQGTHNQPQHF
CDR3 DNA: TGTGCCAGCAGCATACAGGGGACGCACAATCAGCCCCAGCATTTT
CDR3 length: 15
D gene: TRBD1
J gene: TRBJ1-5
clone size: NA
V gene: TRBV2

CDR3 protein: CASSDRGQRVYEQYF
CDR3 DNA: TGTGCCAGCAGTGACAGGGGGCAACGAGTCTACGAGCAGTACTTC
CDR3 length: 15
D gene: TRBD1
J gene: TRBJ2-7
clone size: NA
V gene: TRBV6-1

CDR3 protein: CASSLTGSGANVLTF
CDR3 DNA: TGTGCCAGCAGTCTAACAGGGTCTGGGGCCAACGTCCTGACTTTC
CDR3 length: 15
D gene: NA
J gene: TRBJ2-6
clone size: NA
V gene: TRBV6-5

CDR3 protein: CASSSRVTEAFF
CDR3 DNA: TGTGCCAGCAGCTCCAGGGTTACTGAAGCTTTCTTT
CDR3 length: 12
D gene: NA
J gene: TRBJ1-1
clone size: NA
V gene: TRBV7-9

CDR3 protein: CASSTWTGVTYEQYF
CDR3 DNA: TGTGCCAGCAGCACCTGGACAGGGGTCACCTACGAGCAGTACTTC
CDR3 length: 15
D gene: TRBD1
J gene: TRBJ2-7
clone size: NA
V gene: TRBV4-2

CDR3 protein: CASGKGQQETQYF
CDR3 DNA: TGTGCTAGTGGTAAGGGACAGCAAGAGACCCAGTACTTC
CDR3 length: 13
D gene: TRBD1
J gene: TRBJ2-5
clone size: NA
V gene: TRBV12-5

CDR3 protein: CASSQEGAEQETQYF
CDR3 DNA: TGCGCCAGCAGCCAAGAAGGAGCGGAACAAGAGACCCAGTACTTC
CDR3 length: 15
D gene: NA
J gene: TRBJ2-5
clone size: NA
V gene: TRBV4-1

CDR3 protein: CASSRLSGMNTGELFF
CDR3 DNA: TGTGCCAGCAGCCGACTCAGCGGGATGAACACCGGGGAGCTGTTTTTT
CDR3 length: 16
D gene: TRBD2
J gene: TRBJ2-2
clone size: NA
V gene: TRBV11-3

CDR3 protein: CASSPSTGGCTEAFF
CDR3 DNA: TGCGCCAGCAGTCCTTCGACAGGGGGTTGCACTGAAGCTTTCTTT
CDR3 length: 15
D gene: TRBD1
J gene: TRBJ1-1
clone size: NA
V gene: TRBV23-1

CDR3 protein: CASSLGTGGRYNEQFF
CDR3 DNA: TGTGCCAGCAGCTTGGGCACAGGGGGCCGGTACAATGAGCAGTTCTTC
CDR3 length: 16
D gene: TRBD1
J gene: TRBJ2-1
clone size: NA
V gene: TRBV7-2

CDR3 protein: CASSPRTGSNYGYTF
CDR3 DNA: TGTGCCAGCAGCCCACGGACAGGCTCGAACTATGGCTACACCTTC
CDR3 length: 15
D gene: TRBD1
J gene: TRBJ1-2
clone size: NA
V gene: TRBV7-2

CDR3 protein: CASNYINRSYGYTF
CDR3 DNA: TGTGCCAGCAACTATATTAACAGGTCATATGGCTACACCTTC
CDR3 length: 14
D gene: NA
J gene: TRBJ1-2
clone size: NA
V gene: TRBV2

CDR3 protein: CASSLDRGRDEAFF
CDR3 DNA: TGCGCCAGCAGCTTGGACAGGGGACGGGATGAAGCTTTCTTT
CDR3 length: 14
D gene: TRBD1
J gene: TRBJ1-1
clone size: NA
V gene: TRBV5-1

CDR3 protein: CASSLGQGAPYEQYF
CDR3 DNA: TGTGCCAGCAGCTTAGGTCAGGGGGCGCCCTACGAGCAGTACTTC
CDR3 length: 15
D gene: TRBD1
J gene: TRBJ2-7
clone size: NA
V gene: TRBV7-6

CDR3 protein: CASSPEQDYEQYF
CDR3 DNA: TGTGCCAGCTCACCAGAACAGGACTACGAGCAGTACTTC
CDR3 length: 13
D gene: NA
J gene: TRBJ2-7
clone size: NA
V gene: TRBV18

CDR3 protein: CASTERDNYGYTF
CDR3 DNA: TGTGCCAGCACTGAGAGGGATAACTATGGCTACACCTTC
CDR3 length: 13
D gene: NA
J gene: TRBJ1-2
clone size: NA
V gene: TRBV6-1

CDR3 protein: CASKRTGNYGYTF
CDR3 DNA: TGTGCCAGTAAAAGGACAGGCAACTATGGCTACACCTTC
CDR3 length: 13
D gene: TRBD1
J gene: TRBJ1-2
clone size: NA
V gene: TRBV25-1

CDR3 protein: CASSPQTGGRYEQFF
CDR3 DNA: TGTGCCAGCAGCCCTCAGACAGGGGGTAGGTATGAGCAGTTCTTC
CDR3 length: 15
D gene: TRBD1
J gene: TRBJ2-1
clone size: NA
V gene: TRBV14

CDR3 protein: CASSLTRGAADTQYF
CDR3 DNA: TGTGCCAGCAGCTTGACTAGAGGGGCAGCGGATACGCAGTATTTT
CDR3 length: 15
D gene: NA
J gene: TRBJ2-3
clone size: few
V gene: TRBV7-2

CDR3 protein: CASSIVAGANTEAFF
CDR3 DNA: TGTGCCAGTAGTATAGTAGCTGGAGCGAACACTGAAGCTTTCTTT
CDR3 length: 15
D gene: NA
J gene: TRBJ1-1
clone size: NA
V gene: TRBV19

CDR3 protein: CASSGAGQGAYEQYF
CDR3 DNA: TGCGCCAGCAGCGGAGCGGGACAGGGGGCTTACGAGCAGTACTTC
CDR3 length: 15
D gene: TRBD1
J gene: TRBJ2-7
clone size: NA
V gene: TRBV5-1

CDR3 protein: CSVGRLAGGEQYF
CDR3 DNA: TGCAGCGTGGGGAGACTAGCGGGGGGCGAGCAGTACTTC
CDR3 length: 13
D gene: TRBD2
J gene: TRBJ2-7
clone size: NA
V gene: TRBV29-1

CDR3 protein: CASSPYPAGEQFF
CDR3 DNA: TGTGCCAGCAGTCCCTACCCGGCGGGCGAGCAGTTCTTC
CDR3 length: 13
D gene: NA
J gene: TRBJ2-1
clone size: NA
V gene: TRBV6-5

CDR3 protein: CASSLDQGRNGYTF
CDR3 DNA: TGTGCCAGCAGCTTAGATCAGGGTCGGAACGGCTACACCTTC
CDR3 length: 14
D gene: NA
J gene: TRBJ1-2
clone size: NA
V gene: TRBV11-2

CDR3 protein: CASSKGALSGGSYNSPLHF
CDR3 DNA: TGTGCCAGCAGCAAAGGGGCCTTGAGCGGGGGCTCCTATAATTCACCCCTCCACTTT
CDR3 length: 19
D gene: NA
J gene: TRBJ1-6
clone size: NA
V gene: TRBV21-1

CDR3 protein: CASRPSTKTGNTIYF
CDR3 DNA: TGTGCCAGCAGACCCTCTACTAAGACTGGAAACACCATATATTTT
CDR3 length: 15
D gene: NA
J gene: TRBJ1-3
clone size: NA
V gene: TRBV25-1

CDR3 protein: CASSNPPLGEGRYEQYF
CDR3 DNA: TGTGCCAGCAGCAATCCCCCTTTAGGGGAGGGACGCTACGAGCAGTACTTC
CDR3 length: 17
D gene: NA
J gene: TRBJ2-7
clone size: NA
V gene: TRBV21-1

CDR3 protein: CASSVSGNEQFF
CDR3 DNA: TGTGCCAGCAGCGTCTCGGGGAATGAGCAGTTCTTC
CDR3 length: 12
D gene: NA
J gene: TRBJ2-1
clone size: NA
V gene: TRBV9

CDR3 protein: CASTILWGSNQPQHF
CDR3 DNA: TGTGCCTCCACTATCCTGTGGGGCAGCAATCAGCCCCAGCATTTT
CDR3 length: 15
D gene: NA
J gene: TRBJ1-5
clone size: NA
V gene: TRBV6-1

CDR3 protein: CASSRDRGTEAFF
CDR3 DNA: TGCGCCAGCAGCCGGGACAGGGGGACTGAAGCTTTCTTT
CDR3 length: 13
D gene: TRBD1
J gene: TRBJ1-1
clone size: NA
V gene: TRBV4-1

CDR3 protein: CASSFIRNTIYF
CDR3 DNA: TGTGCCAGTAGTTTCATCCGAAACACCATATATTTT
CDR3 length: 12
D gene: NA
J gene: TRBJ1-3
clone size: NA
V gene: TRBV19

CDR3 protein: CASSFRLNTEAFF
CDR3 DNA: TGTGCCAGCAGTTTCCGTTTGAACACTGAAGCTTTCTTT
CDR3 length: 13
D gene: NA
J gene: TRBJ1-1
clone size: NA
V gene: TRBV27

CDR3 protein: CASSSRTIRLAGGDHEQYF
CDR3 DNA: TGCGCCAGCAGCTCCCGTACCATTCGACTAGCGGGGGGCGACCACGAGCAGTACTTC
CDR3 length: 19
D gene: TRBD2
J gene: TRBJ2-7
clone size: NA
V gene: TRBV4-1

CDR3 protein: CASSPTYNEQFF
CDR3 DNA: TGTGCCAGCAGCCCCACCTACAATGAGCAGTTCTTC
CDR3 length: 12
D gene: NA
J gene: TRBJ2-1
clone size: few
V gene: TRBV5-4